Listed here is a single T cell receptor beta chain. The sample is drawn from a study of blood T cell repertoires in COVID-19. Study background: Samples came from the United States, Italy and Spain, spanning acute and convalescent COVID-19.

The germline gives CDR1 SEHNR, CDR2 FQNEAQ (reference sequence). J lost 5 bases, V lost 2 bases, and 12 bases had no gene match. This CDR3 has 17 residues. Original processing notes: Amplification of reference gene primers provided the estimated nucleated cell counts. The data were produced by immunoSEQ multiplex PCR, yet TCRdb's version contains in-frame clones alone and is incomplete. Clone size and the V and J calls come from that table; the DNA yielded D and trimming. The data contain 90,000 or so clones, around 87% of them singletons. This sequence joins TRBV7-9 and TRBJ2-5; 9 bases agree with TRBD2. This receptor was identified in a human donor in a cohort sampled during active COVID-19. Sample: peripheral blood. The CDR3 DNA follows: TGTGCCAGCAGCTTATTGAGTGTGCGGGAGGGCCGGGAGACCCAGTACTTC. It specifies CASSLLSVREGRETQYF. Filled out from reference TRBV7-9 and TRBJ2-5, the complete variable domain reads DTGVSQNPRHKITKRGQNVTFRCDPISEHNRLYWYRQTLGQGPEFLTYFQNEAQLEKSRLLSDRFSAERPKGSFSTLEIQRTEQGDSAMYLCASSLLSVREGRETQYFGPGTRLLVL.